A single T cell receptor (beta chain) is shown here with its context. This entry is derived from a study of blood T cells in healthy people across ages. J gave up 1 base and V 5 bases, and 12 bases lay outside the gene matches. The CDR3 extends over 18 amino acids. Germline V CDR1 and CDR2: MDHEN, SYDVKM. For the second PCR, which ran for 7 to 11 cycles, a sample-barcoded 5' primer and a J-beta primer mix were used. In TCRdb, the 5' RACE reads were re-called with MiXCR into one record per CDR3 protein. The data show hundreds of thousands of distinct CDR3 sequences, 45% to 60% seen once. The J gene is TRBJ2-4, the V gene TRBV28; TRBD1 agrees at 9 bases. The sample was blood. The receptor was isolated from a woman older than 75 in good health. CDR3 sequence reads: CASSLDRGITWAKNIQYF. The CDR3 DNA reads TGTGCCAGCAGTCTGGACAGGGGAATAACATGGGCCAAAAACATTCAGTACTTC.